This is a list of T cell receptor beta chains from one sample in a study of T-cell reconstitution after alpha-beta-depleted transplantation in children. MiXCR, run by TCRdb on the PCR reads, gives a single entry per CDR3 protein. In the table there are about 610,000 distinct CDR3 sequences, about 10% of which are singletons. The source material was PBMCs from the stem cell graft donor, sampled from the stem cell graft. These receptors were taken from a human donor who donated a stem cell graft to a child with acute myeloid leukemia. The CDR3 runs from the conserved cysteine through the conserved F or W. A D gene is named only where the DNA matches it firmly. Some rows have no size entry. The others give once, few or many, or a class for an expanded clone.

j_call: TRBJ1-1; d_call: TRBD1; clone_size: NA; v_call: TRBV7-9; cdr3_nt: TGTGCCAGCAGCCCAGGGGGGTTAGGTCTGGCTGAAGCTTTCTTT; cdr3_aa: CASSPGGLGLAEAFF
j_call: TRBJ2-3; d_call: TRBD2; clone_size: many; v_call: TRBV7-9; cdr3_nt: TGTGCCAGCAGCTTTGCTAGCGGGAGTACAGATACGCAGTATTTT; cdr3_aa: CASSFASGSTDTQYF
j_call: TRBJ2-1; d_call: TRBD2; clone_size: many; v_call: TRBV12-3/TRBV12-4; cdr3_nt: TGTGCCAGCATGGTAGCGGGAGGACTTGGTGAGCAGTTCTTC; cdr3_aa: CASMVAGGLGEQFF
j_call: TRBJ2-3; d_call: NA; clone_size: few; v_call: TRBV6-5; cdr3_nt: TGTGCCAGCAGCTTCACTAGTCCGACAGATACGCAGTATTTT; cdr3_aa: CASSFTSPTDTQYF
j_call: TRBJ2-2; d_call: NA; clone_size: few; v_call: TRBV7-9; cdr3_nt: TGTGCCAGCAGCTTAGGAACCCCGACCGGGGAGCTGTTTTTT; cdr3_aa: CASSLGTPTGELFF
j_call: TRBJ2-1; d_call: TRBD2; clone_size: many; v_call: TRBV29-1; cdr3_nt: TGCAGCGCCCACCGGACTAGCAATGAGCAGTTCTTC; cdr3_aa: CSAHRTSNEQFF
j_call: TRBJ2-1; d_call: TRBD2; clone_size: NA; v_call: TRBV5-1; cdr3_nt: TGCGCCAGCTCTATCGGCGGGACTAGCTCCTACAATGAGCAGTTCTTC; cdr3_aa: CASSIGGTSSYNEQFF
j_call: TRBJ2-3; d_call: TRBD2; clone_size: few; v_call: TRBV6-5; cdr3_nt: TGTGCCAGCAGTTTAGGCGGGAGGCCGACAGATACGCAGTATTTT; cdr3_aa: CASSLGGRPTDTQYF
j_call: TRBJ2-1; d_call: NA; clone_size: NA; v_call: TRBV7-2; cdr3_nt: TGTGCCAGCAGGGGGAGGGGGAGCAACGATGAGCAGTTCTTC; cdr3_aa: CASRGRGSNDEQFF
j_call: TRBJ1-6; d_call: NA; clone_size: NA; v_call: TRBV5-1; cdr3_nt: TGCGCCAGCAGCCAAAAGACAGAAGGTCCCCTCCACTTT; cdr3_aa: CASSQKTEGPLHF
j_call: TRBJ2-7; d_call: TRBD2; clone_size: NA; v_call: TRBV28; cdr3_nt: TGTGCCAGCAGTCCGGGACTAGCGGCCACCTACGAGCAGTACTTC; cdr3_aa: CASSPGLAATYEQYF
j_call: TRBJ2-7; d_call: TRBD2; clone_size: NA; v_call: TRBV12-3/TRBV12-4; cdr3_nt: TGTGCCAGCAGTCTTAGCGGGAGCCCGGAATACGAGCAGTACTTC; cdr3_aa: CASSLSGSPEYEQYF
j_call: TRBJ1-5; d_call: TRBD1; clone_size: NA; v_call: TRBV6-1; cdr3_nt: TGTGCCAGCAGACGATTGACAGGGACTAATCAGCCCCAGCATTTT; cdr3_aa: CASRRLTGTNQPQHF
j_call: TRBJ1-6; d_call: NA; clone_size: few; v_call: TRBV9; cdr3_nt: TGTGCCAGCAGCGTCGGGGCCTATAATTCACCCCTCCACTTT; cdr3_aa: CASSVGAYNSPLHF
j_call: TRBJ2-5; d_call: TRBD1; clone_size: NA; v_call: TRBV27; cdr3_nt: TGTGCCAGCAGTTTGTTCGCCGGGACAGGGAACCAAGAGACCCAGTACTTC; cdr3_aa: CASSLFAGTGNQETQYF
j_call: TRBJ1-1; d_call: NA; clone_size: few; v_call: TRBV28; cdr3_nt: TGTGCCAGCAGTCGGGAGGTCCGGAACACTGAAGCTTTCTTT; cdr3_aa: CASSREVRNTEAFF
j_call: TRBJ2-5; d_call: NA; clone_size: many; v_call: TRBV20-1; cdr3_nt: TGCAGTGCTCGGGGACACCTGTACCAAGAGACCCAGTACTTC; cdr3_aa: CSARGHLYQETQYF
j_call: TRBJ2-1; d_call: TRBD2; clone_size: few; v_call: TRBV7-8; cdr3_nt: TGTGCCAGCAGCTTACGCCTTTATCTAGCGGGAGTTAAGGATGAGCAGTTCTTC; cdr3_aa: CASSLRLYLAGVKDEQFF
j_call: TRBJ2-1; d_call: NA; clone_size: few; v_call: TRBV20-1; cdr3_nt: TGCAGTGCTCGATTCCCAATAGCTGGCAATGAGCAGTTCTTC; cdr3_aa: CSARFPIAGNEQFF
j_call: TRBJ1-6; d_call: NA; clone_size: NA; v_call: TRBV7-2; cdr3_nt: TGTGCCAGCAGCTTATTTGGGGAATCGAGAAATTCACCCCTCCACTTT; cdr3_aa: CASSLFGESRNSPLHF
j_call: TRBJ2-2; d_call: NA; clone_size: few; v_call: TRBV20-1; cdr3_nt: TGCAGTGCTCCCCGGCGACTGACCGGGGAGCTGTTTTTT; cdr3_aa: CSAPRRLTGELFF
j_call: TRBJ2-3; d_call: NA; clone_size: many; v_call: TRBV19; cdr3_nt: TGTGCCAGTAGCCGGGTCCCCGGTACGCAGTATTTT; cdr3_aa: CASSRVPGTQYF
j_call: TRBJ1-1; d_call: TRBD1; clone_size: many; v_call: TRBV5-1; cdr3_nt: TGCGCCAGCAGTCCCGACAGGGGATACACTGAAGCTTTCTTT; cdr3_aa: CASSPDRGYTEAFF
j_call: TRBJ2-7; d_call: TRBD2; clone_size: few; v_call: TRBV11-2; cdr3_nt: TGTGCCAGCTTATCTTCCGGCCTAGCGGTTTCCTACGAGCAGTACTTC; cdr3_aa: CASLSSGLAVSYEQYF
j_call: TRBJ1-3; d_call: NA; clone_size: few; v_call: TRBV7-8; cdr3_nt: TGTGCCAGCAGGACGGAGGCAGGAAACACCATATATTTT; cdr3_aa: CASRTEAGNTIYF
j_call: TRBJ1-1; d_call: NA; clone_size: many; v_call: TRBV10-3; cdr3_nt: TGTGCCATCAGTGGTGGGGTGAACACTGAAGCTTTCTTT; cdr3_aa: CAISGGVNTEAFF
j_call: TRBJ2-2; d_call: NA; clone_size: many; v_call: TRBV7-9; cdr3_nt: TGTGCCAGCAGCTTAAATCTCGCGGGAAGGGGGGAGCTGTTTTTT; cdr3_aa: CASSLNLAGRGELFF
j_call: TRBJ2-2; d_call: NA; clone_size: few; v_call: TRBV29-1; cdr3_nt: TGCAGCGCTCTGGACTTCCCCACCGGGGAGCTGTTTTTT; cdr3_aa: CSALDFPTGELFF
j_call: TRBJ1-3; d_call: NA; clone_size: NA; v_call: TRBV5-1; cdr3_nt: TGCGCCAGCAGCTTGGACGGAACCTCTGGAAACACCATATATTTT; cdr3_aa: CASSLDGTSGNTIYF
j_call: TRBJ1-2; d_call: NA; clone_size: many; v_call: TRBV29-1; cdr3_nt: TGCAGCGTTGAAGATCCCCTCGGCAGATACTACACCTTC; cdr3_aa: CSVEDPLGRYYTF
j_call: TRBJ2-4; d_call: NA; clone_size: many; v_call: TRBV7-2; cdr3_nt: TGTGCCAGCAGCTTTTATGAGTTCGGGTACATTCAGTACTTC; cdr3_aa: CASSFYEFGYIQYF
j_call: TRBJ1-6; d_call: NA; clone_size: few; v_call: TRBV5-1; cdr3_nt: TGCGCCAGCAGCCTACAGGGATGGGGGTCTTCACCCCTCCACTTT; cdr3_aa: CASSLQGWGSSPLHF
j_call: TRBJ1-5; d_call: TRBD1; clone_size: once; v_call: TRBV12-3/TRBV12-4; cdr3_nt: TGTGCCAGCAGTTTGGGGACAGGGAACCGCAATCAGCCCCAGCATTTT; cdr3_aa: CASSLGTGNRNQPQHF
j_call: TRBJ2-1; d_call: TRBD1; clone_size: NA; v_call: TRBV28; cdr3_nt: TGTGCCAGCGGCTCATTGGGACAGGGGGAATTTGGTACAGGTCGTGAGCAGTTCTTC; cdr3_aa: CASGSLGQGEFGTGREQFF
j_call: TRBJ2-7; d_call: TRBD2; clone_size: few; v_call: TRBV6-2/TRBV6-3; cdr3_nt: TGTGCCAGCAGCCCCAATCGACTAGCGGCGATCTACGAGCAGTACTTC; cdr3_aa: CASSPNRLAAIYEQYF
j_call: TRBJ2-7; d_call: TRBD2; clone_size: many; v_call: TRBV12-3/TRBV12-4; cdr3_nt: TGTGCCAGCAGTGCGGGACTAGCGACCTACGAGCAGTACTTC; cdr3_aa: CASSAGLATYEQYF
j_call: TRBJ2-1; d_call: NA; clone_size: NA; v_call: TRBV7-7; cdr3_nt: TGTGCTAGCAGTCCGGATGGAGGGTTTGGGTACAATGAGCAGTTCTTC; cdr3_aa: CASSPDGGFGYNEQFF
j_call: TRBJ2-7; d_call: NA; clone_size: NA; v_call: TRBV12-3/TRBV12-4; cdr3_nt: TGTGCCAGCAGCCGCGGCCTCTCCTCGTTCGAGCAGTACTTC; cdr3_aa: CASSRGLSSFEQYF
j_call: TRBJ2-5; d_call: NA; clone_size: many; v_call: TRBV12-3/TRBV12-4; cdr3_nt: TGTGCCAGCCACCGTGCGGGGGCAGAGACCCAGTACTTC; cdr3_aa: CASHRAGAETQYF
j_call: TRBJ1-2; d_call: TRBD1; clone_size: many; v_call: TRBV28; cdr3_nt: TGTGCCAGCAGTTTATGGGAACAGGGGAGCTATGGCTACACCTTC; cdr3_aa: CASSLWEQGSYGYTF
j_call: TRBJ2-3; d_call: TRBD2; clone_size: NA; v_call: TRBV7-2; cdr3_nt: TGTGCCAGCAGCCCACTAGCGGGAGGACTCACAGATACGCAGTATTTT; cdr3_aa: CASSPLAGGLTDTQYF
j_call: TRBJ1-1; d_call: NA; clone_size: many; v_call: TRBV29-1; cdr3_nt: TGCAGCGTTTACAGGAGCCTGAACACTGAAGCTTTCTTT; cdr3_aa: CSVYRSLNTEAFF
j_call: TRBJ2-1; d_call: TRBD2; clone_size: many; v_call: TRBV9; cdr3_nt: TGTGCCAGCAGCGTCCAGACTAGCGGGAAGGGCAATGAGCAGTTCTTC; cdr3_aa: CASSVQTSGKGNEQFF